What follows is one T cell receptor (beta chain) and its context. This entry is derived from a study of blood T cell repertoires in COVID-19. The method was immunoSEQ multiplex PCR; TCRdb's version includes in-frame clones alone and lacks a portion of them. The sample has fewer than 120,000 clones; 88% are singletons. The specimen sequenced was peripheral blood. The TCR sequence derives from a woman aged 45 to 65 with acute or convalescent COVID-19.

In DNA, the CDR3 is TGTGCCAGCACGGGACAGGAAAAACTGTTTTTT. Its translation: CASTGQEKLFF. V and J are TRBV21-1 and TRBJ1-4; the table assigns TRBD1, which was not confirmed against the DNA. TRBV21-1 is given as a pseudogene. This CDR3 region has 11 residues.